This section outlines one T cell receptor beta chain sequence together with its context. This entry belongs to a study of blood T cell repertoires in COVID-19. Germline lookup yields CDR1 SGHAT and CDR2 FQDESV (reference sequence). The CDR3 runs 14 residues. Unmatched junction bases numbered 7, after V lost 4 bases and J lost 7 bases. Per the original data handling: Estimates of nucleated cell counts were drawn from the amplification of reference gene primers. Assay used: immunoSEQ multiplex PCR; TCRdb lists only in-frame clones, some missing. The V and J calls and clone size are taken from that table; D and trimming were inferred from the DNA. The profile shows 350,000 or so clones, more than 75% of them singletons.

The J gene is TRBJ2-1, the V gene TRBV11-1; TRBD2 aligns across 7 bases. The TCR sequence derives from a woman under 40 with COVID-19, enrolled during active disease. Sequenced material: peripheral blood. CDR3 loop: CASSSVTGRNEQFF. CDR3 in DNA: TGTGCCAGCAGCTCTGTGACCGGGAGGAATGAGCAGTTCTTC.